Listed here are 32 T cell receptor beta chains from one sample, sequenced in a study of blood T cells in healthy people across ages. It was with a sample-barcoded 5' primer and a J-beta primer mix that a second PCR of roughly 6 to 12 cycles was run. MiXCR, applied by TCRdb to the 5' RACE reads, yields one record per CDR3 protein. The sample holds 790,000 or so distinct CDR3 sequences, about half seen once. Sequenced material: blood. These receptors originate from a man of 80 years or more in good health.

This rearrangement joins TRBV5-1 to TRBJ2-1, with D perhaps matching TRBD2 (5 bases). The CDR3 runs 14 residues. The germline gives CDR1 SGHRS, CDR2 YFSETQ. V was pared by 5 bases and J by 4 bases, with 13 bases between. The CDR3 region has the DNA TGCGCCAGCAGGTTGACGGGAAGTTACAATGAGCAGTTCTTC. This gives the protein CASRLTGSYNEQFF.

The V and J genes are TRBV7-9 and TRBJ1-2; TRBD1 agrees at 11 bases. The CDR3 consists of 15 residues. The germline V gene has CDR1 SEHNR and CDR2 FQNEAQ (reference sequence). The trim removed 4 bases at V and 2 bases at J, leaving 3 bases unmatched. CDR3 residues: CASSWGDRGNYGYTF. The CDR3 DNA follows: TGTGCCAGCAGCTGGGGGGACAGGGGGAACTATGGCTACACCTTC.

This clonotype occurred a few times. This chain connects TRBV24-1 to TRBJ2-3, with no clear D. This CDR3 is 12 amino acids long. V was pared by 9 bases and J by 5 bases, with 11 bases between. The germline gives CDR1 KGHDR, CDR2 SFDVKD. The CDR3 coding sequence is TGTGCCACCTCGCTTCTAGGAGATACGCAGTATTTT. Translated, it gives CATSLLGDTQYF.

To note about this clonotype: A read error may account for a junction end that differs from germline. The chain employs TRBV6-5 and TRBJ2-1, with D tentatively TRBD2 (6 bases). From germline, CDR1 is MNHEY and CDR2 SVGAGI. The CDR3 covers 15 residues. The CDR3 DNA reads TGTACCAGCAGTTACATGGTAGCGGCGTACAATGAGCAGTTCTTC. It is translated as CTSSYMVAAYNEQFF.

The V and J genes are TRBV28 and TRBJ2-5; 7 bases agree with TRBD1. The CDR3 covers 16 residues. The germline CDR1 and CDR2 sequences are MDHEN and SYDVKM. The trim removed 4 bases at V and 1 base at J, leaving 9 bases unmatched. The CDR3 spells CASSSPFRDSQETQYF. The CDR3 coding sequence is TGTGCCAGCAGTTCTCCCTTCCGGGACAGCCAAGAGACCCAGTACTTC.

This chain connects TRBV6-5 to TRBJ2-4; no clear D gene. Trimming removed 6 bases at V and 13 bases at J, with 25 bases between. The length of the CDR3 is 15 residues. CDR1 is MNHEY and CDR2 is SVGAGI in the germline V gene. The CDR3: CASSGLQTSYNEQYF. The CDR3 DNA reads as TGTGCCAGCAGCGGTCTCCAGACCTCCTACAATGAGCAGTACTTC.

The chain has TRBV5-1 and TRBJ1-1; no clear D gene. V lost 0 bases and J lost 7, with 10 bases in between. The CDR3 has 13 residues. Looked up from germline, CDR1 is SGHRS and CDR2 is YFSETQ. The CDR3 sequence: CASSLAQEGEAFF. The CDR3 coding sequence is TGCGCCAGCAGCTTGGCCCAGGAGGGTGAAGCTTTCTTT. Using reference TRBV5-1 and TRBJ1-1 for the parts outside the CDR3, the full variable domain is KAGVTQTPRYLIKTRGQQVTLSCSPISGHRSVSWYQQTPGQGLQFLFEYFSETQRNKGNFPGRFSGRQFSNSRSEMNVSTLELGDSALYLCASSLAQEGEAFFGQGTRLTVV.

The chain couples TRBV3-1 to TRBJ2-3, with 7 bases that match TRBD2. The CDR3 is made up of 16 amino acids. V was clipped by 0 bases and J by 5 bases; unmatched bases: 8. CDR1 LGHDT and CDR2 YNNKEL come from the germline V gene (reference sequence). CDR3 in amino acids: CASSQDPAGAGDTQYF. As DNA, the CDR3 is TGTGCCAGCAGCCAAGATCCGGCGGGAGCTGGAGATACGCAGTATTTT.

The chain combines TRBV6-2 or TRBV6-3 with TRBJ2-3, with 7 positions matching TRBD2. Germline loops: CDR1 MNHEY, CDR2 SVGEGT. V lost 6 bases and J lost 0; bases outside the gene matches: 9. This CDR3 region has 16 residues. CDR3 bases: TGTGCCAGCAGCGGACAAACTAGCGATAGCACAGATACGCAGTATTTT. Translating gives CASSGQTSDSTDTQYF.

This clonotype appeared many times. This chain joins TRBV7-2 and TRBJ2-7, with 9 positions matching TRBD2. Germline V gene lookup returns CDR1 SGHTA and CDR2 FQGNSA. V trimming: 0 bases; J trimming: 2 bases; junction bases outside the gene matches: 5. The CDR3 length is 16 residues. The DNA of the CDR3 is TGTGCCAGCAGCTTAGCGAGGCTAGCGGGACCCTACGAGCAGTACTTC. This encodes CASSLARLAGPYEQYF.

This clonotype was recorded a few times. The V gene is TRBV5-1, the J gene TRBJ2-1, with a tentative D call TRBD1 (6 bases). The CDR3 runs to 15 residues. V was trimmed by 2 bases and J by 2 bases, leaving 11 bases between them. Germline V lookup: CDR1 SGHRS, CDR2 YFSETQ. The CDR3: CASSFGQTPYNEQFF. The CDR3 bases are TGCGCCAGCAGCTTCGGACAGACTCCCTACAATGAGCAGTTCTTC. Together with reference TRBV5-1 and TRBJ2-1, the CDR3 gives the full variable domain: KAGVTQTPRYLIKTRGQQVTLSCSPISGHRSVSWYQQTPGQGLQFLFEYFSETQRNKGNFPGRFSGRQFSNSRSEMNVSTLELGDSALYLCASSFGQTPYNEQFFGPGTRLTVL.

The V call is TRBV6-5, the J call TRBJ2-4, with 7 bases fitting TRBD2. The J call may be incorrect, as the DNA end agrees better with TRBJ2-5. CDR3 length equals 13 residues. CDR1 and CDR2 (germline): MNHEY, SVGAGI. Here the CDR3 DNA reads TGTGCCAGCAGGGACTACCCGGGGGGGACCCAGTACTTC. This gives the protein CASRDYPGGTQYF.

This clonotype was counted at least ten times. The chain has TRBV5-1 and TRBJ2-7; D ambiguous. V gave up 4 bases and J gave up 3 bases, with 17 bases separating them. The germline V gene encodes CDR1 SGHRS and CDR2 YFSETQ. The CDR3 is 15 amino acids. The CDR3 loop is CASSRDDAAGYEQYF. CDR3 coding DNA: TGCGCCAGCAGCCGAGACGACGCGGCCGGCTACGAGCAGTACTTC. Full variable domain (rest looked up from reference TRBV5-1 and TRBJ2-7): KAGVTQTPRYLIKTRGQQVTLSCSPISGHRSVSWYQQTPGQGLQFLFEYFSETQRNKGNFPGRFSGRQFSNSRSEMNVSTLELGDSALYLCASSRDDAAGYEQYFGPGTRLTVT.

The rearrangement uses TRBV4-3 and TRBJ2-3, with TRBD1 as a possible D gene (7 bases). The CDR3 consists of 15 residues. V was pared by 1 base and J by 6 bases, with 14 bases between. Per germline, CDR1 LGHNA and CDR2 YSLEER. The CDR3 protein is CASSQGRGLADTQYF. The CDR3 DNA reads as TGCGCCAGCAGCCAAGGAAGGGGGCTAGCGGATACGCAGTATTTT.

Only a few counts were recorded for this clonotype. The V gene is TRBV11-3, the J gene TRBJ2-7; D may match TRBD1 or TRBD2 (7 bases each). The ends were cut back, 5 bases at V and 2 bases at J, with 16 bases in the middle. In germline, CDR1 is SGHNT, CDR2 YENEEA. The CDR3 contains 15 residues. CDR3 amino acids: CASSGHRGLTYEQYF. The CDR3 DNA follows: TGTGCCAGCAGCGGACACAGGGGACTAACCTACGAGCAGTACTTC.

The V gene is TRBV4-1, the J gene TRBJ2-5; D is undetermined. V lost 4 bases to trimming and J lost 5 bases, with 11 bases between them. The CDR3 is made up of 13 amino acids. Germline lookup yields CDR1 MGHRA and CDR2 YSYEKL. The CDR3, as DNA: TGCGCCAGCAGCCTAGCCAAGGAGGAGACCCAGTACTTC. This translates into CASSLAKEETQYF.

This clonotype was detected only a few times. This chain connects TRBV12-3 or TRBV12-4 to TRBJ2-3; D is unresolved. The CDR3 has 13 residues. Trimming stripped 5 bases from V and 4 bases from J, with 10 bases between. As DNA, the CDR3 is TGTGCCAGCAGTACCGGAAGGGCAGATACGCAGTATTTT. It translates to CASSTGRADTQYF.

The chain has TRBV6-2 or TRBV6-3 and TRBJ2-5; perhaps TRBD1 as D (5 bases). The CDR3 loop spans 14 amino acids. V was cut by 0 bases and J by 5 bases, with 10 bases left in between. Germline V CDR1 and CDR2: MNHEY, SVGEGT. The CDR3 spells CASSYSGVAETQYF. The CDR3 DNA reads TGTGCCAGCAGTTACTCAGGGGTAGCTGAGACCCAGTACTTC.

The V gene is TRBV6-2 or TRBV6-3, the J gene TRBJ1-1; unclear D gene. The CDR3 is 14 residues long. Trimming stripped 0 bases from V and 4 bases from J, with 9 bases between. CDR1 MNHEY and CDR2 SVGEGT come from the germline V gene. The CDR3 coding sequence is TGTGCCAGCAGTTACTCATCCAGGAGCACTGAAGCTTTCTTT. Translation gives CASSYSSRSTEAFF.

The CDR3 reads CASSILGSGTPSSYEQYF. In DNA form, the CDR3 reads TGTGCCAGTAGTATTTTGGGCTCGGGGACACCAAGCTCCTACGAGCAGTACTTC. The V gene is TRBV19, the J gene TRBJ2-7; perhaps TRBD1 as D (6 bases). There are 18 residues in the CDR3. Trimming left V 3 bases short and J 0 bases short, with 21 bases between. CDR1 is LNHDA, CDR2 SQIVND, per germline (reference sequence).

Here the CDR3 reads CASSGGRGVTQYF. The CDR3 DNA follows: TGTGCCAGCAGTGGTGGCCGGGGGGTCACGCAGTATTTT. The chain has TRBV2 and TRBJ2-3, with 7 positions matching TRBD2. Germline CDR1 is SNHLY and CDR2 is FYNNEI. There are 13 residues in the CDR3. V lost 4 bases, J lost 9 bases, and 7 bases stayed unmatched. Filled out from reference TRBV2 and TRBJ2-3, the complete variable domain reads EPEVTQTPSHQVTQMGQEVILRCVPISNHLYFYWYRQILGQKVEFLVSFYNNEISEKSEIFDDQFSVERPDGSNFTLKIRSTKLEDSAMYFCASSGGRGVTQYFGPGTRLTVL.

The chain couples TRBV6-5 to TRBJ2-5; D could derive from TRBD1 or TRBD2 (6 bases each). The CDR3 totals 13 residues. In germline, CDR1 is MNHEY, CDR2 SVGAGI. Trimming cost V 6 bases and J 5 bases, with 13 bases left between them. CDR3: CASRLTGRETQYF. The CDR3 DNA follows: TGTGCCAGCAGACTCACAGGGAGGGAGACCCAGTACTTC.

The chain uses TRBV12-3 or TRBV12-4 and TRBJ2-2, with 8 nucleotides matching TRBD2. This CDR3 has 15 amino acids. The J segment lost 7 bases and the V segment lost 7 bases, leaving 11 bases of the junction unmatched. The CDR3 spells CASTLRGGAGGELFF. DNA for the CDR3: TGTGCCAGCACCCTACGGGGGGGAGCGGGCGGGGAGCTGTTTTTT.

This clonotype appeared many times. The J gene is TRBJ2-4, the V gene TRBV12-3 or TRBV12-4; possibly TRBD1 for D (6 bases). The CDR3 loop spans 14 amino acids. The germline V and J ends were trimmed by 2 bases and 8 bases, with 13 bases remaining between them. CDR3 bases: TGTGCCAGCAGTTTACTACAGGGTGAGGACATTCAGTACTTC. It specifies CASSLLQGEDIQYF.

The chain has TRBV12-3 or TRBV12-4 and TRBJ2-2, with D tentatively TRBD2 (7 bases). V shed 7 bases and J shed 4 bases, with 19 bases lying between them. The CDR3 is made up of 16 amino acids. Written as DNA, the CDR3 is TGTGCCAGCACCTTACCTCAGGGGAGGGTCACCGGGGAGCTGTTTTTT. It yields the protein CASTLPQGRVTGELFF.

The chain couples TRBV7-9 to TRBJ2-3; D not certain. Germline V gives CDR1 SEHNR, CDR2 FQNEAQ (reference sequence). The CDR3 sequence is 15 residues long. Trimming removed 3 bases from V and 3 bases from J, with 13 bases in between. In nucleotides, the CDR3 is TGTGCCAGCAGCTTCGGCAGCGCGAATACAGATACGCAGTATTTT. This gives the protein CASSFGSANTDTQYF.

The V gene is TRBV7-9, the J gene TRBJ2-7; weak D call: TRBD1 (6 bases). This CDR3 region has 14 residues. Germline V gives CDR1 SEHNR, CDR2 FQNEAQ (reference sequence). The V gene lost 5 bases and the J gene lost 4 bases, with 15 bases spanning the gap. Here the CDR3 DNA reads TGTGCCAGCAGCGATCCCGGGACAAGGTACGAGCAGTACTTC. Its protein is CASSDPGTRYEQYF.

As for this clonotype: This may come from a read error, since a much larger clone is one base off. Written as DNA, the CDR3 is TGTGCCACCAGTGGTTACGGAGATGAGCAGTACTTC. As protein: CATSGYGDEQYF. The rearrangement links TRBV24-1 to TRBJ2-5; D call uncertain. Per the germline V gene, CDR1 is KGHDR and CDR2 is SFDVKD. The CDR3 is 12 amino acids. V lost 5 bases, J lost 11 bases, and 14 bases lay in between.

The V and J genes are TRBV7-3 and TRBJ2-5; the match to TRBD2 covers 8 bases. This CDR3 region has 14 residues. J was trimmed by 5 bases and V by 5 bases; bases with no gene match: 7. From germline, CDR1 is SGHTA and CDR2 FQGTGA. The CDR3 here is CASSLRLASETQYF. The CDR3 DNA reads as TGTGCCAGCAGCCTAAGACTAGCGAGCGAGACCCAGTACTTC. The full variable domain, completed using reference TRBV7-3 and TRBJ2-5, is GAGVSQTPSNKVTEKGKYVELRCDPISGHTALYWYRQSLGQGPEFLIYFQGTGAADDSGLPNDRFFAVRPEGSVSTLKIQRTERGDSAVYLCASSLRLASETQYFGPGTRLLVL.

V is TRBV29-1 and J is TRBJ2-5; D remains ambiguous. V lost 4 bases and J lost 11, with 29 bases in between. The CDR3 is 16 amino acids. Per the germline V gene, CDR1 is SQVTM and CDR2 is ANQGSEA. Here the CDR3 DNA reads TGCAGCGTTGTGGTAGGTGGACGGAGCACCTACAATGAGCAGTACTTC. It codes for CSVVVGGRSTYNEQYF.

This clonotype was observed many times. Since a much larger clone is just one base distant, this may be a read error. V and J are TRBV29-1 and TRBJ2-7, with D perhaps TRBD2 (6 bases). Trimming pared 5 bases from V and 4 bases from J, leaving 15 bases between. This CDR3 has 13 residues. CDR1 and CDR2 (germline): SQVTM, ANQGSEA. CDR3 sequence (DNA): TGCAGCGTTACGCGGGGTAGCGGATACGAGCAGTACTTC. Protein product: CSVTRGSGYEQYF.

The V and J genes are TRBV4-3 and TRBJ2-3, with TRBD2 as a possible D gene (5 bases). Germline CDR1 and CDR2: LGHNA and YSLEER. V was pared by 3 bases and J by 7 bases, with 20 bases between. The CDR3 contains 16 residues. As DNA, the CDR3 is TGCGCCAGCAGCCACCTTGAGGGCCGATCTCCAAATACGCAGTATTTT. It specifies CASSHLEGRSPNTQYF.